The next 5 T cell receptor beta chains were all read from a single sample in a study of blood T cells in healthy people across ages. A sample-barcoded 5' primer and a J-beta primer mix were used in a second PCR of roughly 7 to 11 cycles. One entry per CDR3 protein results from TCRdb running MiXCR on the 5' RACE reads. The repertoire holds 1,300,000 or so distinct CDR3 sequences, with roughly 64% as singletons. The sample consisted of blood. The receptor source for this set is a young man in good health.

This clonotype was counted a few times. The CDR3 DNA is TGCGCCAGCAGCCAACTCCGGGACTTCGCAGATACGCAGTATTTT. As protein: CASSQLRDFADTQYF. This chain links TRBV4-1 with TRBJ2-3; TRBD2 is a possible D gene (6 bases). Germline V gene sequence: CDR1 MGHRA, CDR2 YSYEKL. The CDR3 extends over 15 amino acids. Trimming took off 2 bases at V and 4 bases at J, with 13 bases between the two ends.

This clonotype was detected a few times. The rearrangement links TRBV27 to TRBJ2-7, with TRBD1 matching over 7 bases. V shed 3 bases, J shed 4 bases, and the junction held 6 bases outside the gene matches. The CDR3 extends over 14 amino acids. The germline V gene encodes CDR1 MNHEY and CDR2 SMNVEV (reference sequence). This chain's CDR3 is CASSFRRGLYEQYF. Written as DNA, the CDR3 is TGTGCCAGCAGTTTTCGCAGGGGGTTATACGAGCAGTACTTC.

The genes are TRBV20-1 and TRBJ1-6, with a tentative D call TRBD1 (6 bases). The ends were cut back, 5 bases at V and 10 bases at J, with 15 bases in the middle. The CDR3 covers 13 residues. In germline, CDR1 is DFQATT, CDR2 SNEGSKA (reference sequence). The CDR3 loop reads CSALDRRYSPLHF. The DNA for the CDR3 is TGCAGTGCTCTTGACAGGAGATACTCACCCCTCCACTTT.

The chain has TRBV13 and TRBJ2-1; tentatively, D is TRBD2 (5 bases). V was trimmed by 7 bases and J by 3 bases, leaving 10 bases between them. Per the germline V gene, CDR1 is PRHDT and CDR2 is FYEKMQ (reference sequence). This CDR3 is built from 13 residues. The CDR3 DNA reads TGTGCCAGCACCAACGGGGTCTACAATGAGCAGTTCTTC. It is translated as CASTNGVYNEQFF.

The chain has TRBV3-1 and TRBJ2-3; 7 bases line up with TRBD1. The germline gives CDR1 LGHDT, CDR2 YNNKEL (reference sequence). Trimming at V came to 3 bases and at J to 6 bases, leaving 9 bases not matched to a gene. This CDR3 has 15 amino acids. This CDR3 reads CASSHPGTAGDTQYF. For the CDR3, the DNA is TGTGCCAGCAGCCACCCCGGGACAGCTGGGGATACGCAGTATTTT.